The 23 T cell receptor beta chains in this list originate from one sample, sequenced in a study of T cell repertoires in cytomegalovirus infection. TCRdb itself ran the reads through MiXCR, one entry per CDR3 protein. The profile covers roughly 280,000 distinct CDR3 sequences, with roughly 13% appearing a single time and roughly 8.7% taken by the ten largest. The sample taken for sequencing was PBMCs. These TCRs come from a human donor in good health (CMV status not recorded). Some clones in this sample may be carry-over from other donors' samples.

This clonotype was counted only a few times. This chain links TRBV25-1 with TRBJ1-6; possibly TRBD1 for D (5 bases). Trimming took off 4 bases at V and 6 bases at J, with 10 bases between the two ends. There are 14 residues in the CDR3. The V gene's germline CDR1 is MGHDK and CDR2 SYGVNS. CDR3: CASSGQGLNSPLHF. DNA for the CDR3: TGTGCCAGCAGTGGTCAGGGCCTTAATTCACCCCTCCACTTT.

This clonotype was recorded a few times. The J gene is TRBJ1-5, the V gene TRBV9, with D possibly matching TRBD1 (5 bases). This CDR3 is built from 13 residues. V lost 4 bases and J 10 bases, leaving 15 bases between the germline ends. Per the germline V gene, CDR1 is SGDLS and CDR2 is YYNGEE. DNA of the CDR3: TGTGCCAGCAGCTCAGGAGGGGTAGGACCCCAGCATTTT. This sequence encodes CASSSGGVGPQHF.

This clonotype was counted between two and nine times. V and J are TRBV2 and TRBJ2-7; 9 nucleotides match TRBD2. The germline CDR1 and CDR2 sequences are SNHLY and FYNNEI. The CDR3 has 15 amino acids. Trimming removed 3 bases from V and 2 bases from J; junction bases left unmatched: 5. CDR3 sequence reads: CASSERAGGPYEQYF. CDR3 DNA: TGTGCCAGCAGTGAGCGAGCGGGAGGTCCCTACGAGCAGTACTTC.

This clonotype showed up just a few times. The chain couples TRBV29-1 to TRBJ2-2; D is possibly TRBD1 or TRBD2 (5 bases each). Germline V gene sequence: CDR1 SQVTM, CDR2 ANQGSEA. The CDR3 has 15 amino acids. The V and J ends lost 2 bases and 1 base respectively, with 11 bases between them. The CDR3 protein is CSVESSRGNTGELFF. In DNA, the CDR3 is TGCAGCGTTGAATCTTCGAGGGGGAACACCGGGGAGCTGTTTTTT.

This clonotype was seen many times. The CDR3 loop reads CASSRPSSPEAFF. DNA of the CDR3: TGTGCCAGCAGCAGACCCAGTAGTCCTGAAGCTTTCTTT. The chain is built from TRBV7-8 and TRBJ1-1; D is unclear. CDR3 length: 13 amino acids. V was pared by 5 bases and J by 6 bases, with 13 bases between. The germline CDR1 and CDR2 sequences are SGHVS and FQNEAQ.

There are a few counts of this clonotype. This chain joins TRBV7-6 and TRBJ2-3; D is undetermined. Germline-derived CDR1 and CDR2 are SGHVS and FNYEAQ. This CDR3 contains 14 residues. Trimming pared 0 bases from V and 3 bases from J, leaving 7 bases between. CDR3 in DNA: TGTGCCAGCAGCTTAGCGGAAGGGACAGATACGCAGTATTTT. Its protein is CASSLAEGTDTQYF.

Notes on this clonotype: A much more abundant neighbour one base away suggests this may be a read error. This chain connects TRBV7-6 to TRBJ2-3; D not certain. Germline V gives CDR1 SGHVS, CDR2 FNYEAQ. This CDR3 has 14 residues. Trimming stripped 5 bases from V and 3 bases from J, with 12 bases between. The CDR3 here is CASSTRVVTDTQYF. The CDR3 DNA sequence: TGTGCCAGCAGCACCCGGGTGGTGACAGATACGCAGTATTTT.

This clonotype was seen repeatedly, ten times or more. This chain uses TRBV7-2 with TRBJ1-2; no clear D gene. From germline, CDR1 is SGHTA and CDR2 FQGNSA. This CDR3 has 14 amino acids. The V end lost 3 bases, the J end lost 7 bases, and 15 bases lay between the germline ends. The CDR3 DNA reads as TGTGCCAGCAGCTTGGATATCAGGCGGGGTGGCTACACCTTC. Its protein product is CASSLDIRRGGYTF.

This clonotype has more than one count but fewer than ten. This chain uses TRBV6-2 or TRBV6-3 with TRBJ2-1; no reliable D call. Germline V CDR1 and CDR2: MNHEY, SVGEGT. Trimming shortened V by 7 bases and J by 0 bases, and 4 bases separated the two germline ends. The CDR3 covers 12 residues. The CDR3 DNA follows: TGTGCCAGCAAAGGCTCCTACAATGAGCAGTTCTTC. Translation: CASKGSYNEQFF.

This clonotype was seen many times. The gene calls are TRBV7-8 and TRBJ2-5; D unclear. Germline V gene sequence: CDR1 SGHVS, CDR2 FQNEAQ. There are 12 residues in the CDR3. Between the trimmed V and J ends, which lost 1 base and 7 bases, there was a span of 7 bases. The CDR3 coding sequence is TGTGCCAGCAGCTTAGTATCTGGGACCCAGTACTTC. Protein sequence: CASSLVSGTQYF.

This clonotype occurred many times. The CDR3 nucleotides read TGTGCCAGCAGCGCAGATACCGGGACAGGGTACAATCAGCCCCAGCATTTT. It translates to CASSADTGTGYNQPQHF. V usage is TRBV11-2 and J usage is TRBJ1-5; the match to TRBD1 covers 9 bases. V lost 5 bases to trimming and J lost 3 bases; unmatched junction nucleotides: 11. The CDR3 spans 17 residues. Germline values: CDR1 SGHAT, CDR2 FQNNGV.

The chain has TRBV5-1 and TRBJ2-7; weak D call: TRBD2 (8 bases). CDR1 is SGHRS and CDR2 is YFSETQ in the germline V gene. This CDR3 comprises 16 residues. Trimming left V 4 bases short and J 4 bases short, with 21 bases between. The CDR3 DNA is TGCGCCAGCAGCCCGGGGGGGACAGAAACTAAGTACGAGCAGTACTTC. This encodes CASSPGGTETKYEQYF. Complete variable domain (other parts from reference TRBV5-1 and TRBJ2-7): KAGVTQTPRYLIKTRGQQVTLSCSPISGHRSVSWYQQTPGQGLQFLFEYFSETQRNKGNFPGRFSGRQFSNSRSEMNVSTLELGDSALYLCASSPGGTETKYEQYFGPGTRLTVT.

V usage is TRBV12-3 or TRBV12-4 and J usage is TRBJ2-3, with a weak D call TRBD2 (5 bases). Trimming pared 8 bases from V and 3 bases from J, leaving 9 bases between. The CDR3 contains 12 residues. CDR3: CASLAATDTQYF. CDR3 nucleotides: TGTGCCAGCCTAGCAGCGACAGATACGCAGTATTTT.

At least ten counts were recorded for this clonotype. The chain is built from TRBV7-2 and TRBJ1-5; D gene ambiguous. The V gene's germline CDR1 is SGHTA and CDR2 FQGNSA. This CDR3 contains 15 residues. Trimming removed 1 base from V and 3 bases from J, with 10 bases in between. CDR3 nucleotide sequence: TGTGCCAGCAGCTTAGGTAGCAGTAACAATCAGCCCCAGCATTTT. Its translation is CASSLGSSNNQPQHF. The complete variable domain, with remaining parts taken from reference TRBV7-2 and TRBJ1-5, reads GAGVSQSPSNKVTEKGKDVELRCDPISGHTALYWYRQSLGQGLEFLIYFQGNSAPDKSGLPSDRFSAERTGGSVSTLTIQRTQQEDSAVYLCASSLGSSNNQPQHFGDGTRLSIL.

This clonotype was detected many times. The chain couples TRBV7-8 to TRBJ2-1; 12 bases match TRBD2. Germline CDR1 and CDR2: SGHVS and FQNEAQ. V lost 5 bases to trimming and J lost 10 bases; unmatched junction nucleotides: 6. This CDR3 has 14 residues. The CDR3: CASSLGLAGREQFF. CDR3 nucleotides: TGTGCCAGCAGCCTGGGACTAGCGGGCCGGGAGCAGTTCTTC.

This clonotype has a handful of counts. The chain has TRBV5-1 and TRBJ2-5; 7 positions agree with TRBD2. The germline V gene encodes CDR1 SGHRS and CDR2 YFSETQ. V trimming: 3 bases; J trimming: 5 bases; junction bases outside the gene matches: 4. CDR3 length: 13 residues. CDR3 in amino acids: CASSSGLRETQYF. For the CDR3, the DNA is TGCGCCAGCAGCTCGGGACTACGGGAGACCCAGTACTTC.

This clonotype has a count of ten or more. V and J are TRBV6-1 and TRBJ2-3; no reliable D call. CDR3 length equals 13 residues. Between the trimmed V and J ends, which lost 6 bases and 3 bases, there was a span of 10 bases. CDR1 MNHNS and CDR2 SASEGT come from the germline V gene. The CDR3 sequence is CASSPGWTDTQYF. CDR3 sequence (DNA): TGTGCCAGCAGCCCAGGTTGGACAGATACGCAGTATTTT.

This chain joins TRBV29-1 and TRBJ1-1; D is unclear. Trimming stripped 4 bases from V and 7 bases from J, with 13 bases between. This CDR3 is built from 12 residues. Germline V gives CDR1 SQVTM, CDR2 ANQGSEA. The CDR3 DNA reads as TGCAGCGTTGCGGAGGGCGAGAGTGAAGCTTTCTTT. Translated, it gives CSVAEGESEAFF.

J is TRBJ1-2 and V is TRBV20-1, with D uncertain. Germline V gives CDR1 DFQATT, CDR2 SNEGSKA (reference sequence). The ends were cut back, 1 base at V and 4 bases at J, with 10 bases in the middle. The CDR3 covers 13 residues. The CDR3 is CSARAGVFYGYTF. The CDR3 DNA reads as TGCAGTGCTAGAGCCGGAGTTTTCTATGGCTACACCTTC.

There are many counts of this clonotype. The V call is TRBV7-2, the J call TRBJ2-7; 12 bases align to TRBD2. Germline-derived CDR1 and CDR2 are SGHTA and FQGNSA. Germline trimming cut 5 bases from V and 2 bases from J; bases unmatched to any gene: 4. CDR3 size: 15 residues. For the CDR3, the DNA is TGTGCCAGCAGCCCCCGACTAGCGGGAGCCTACGAGCAGTACTTC. Its translation: CASSPRLAGAYEQYF.

Ten or more counts support this clonotype. The rearrangement joins TRBV11-2 to TRBJ2-1; 10 bases align to TRBD2. Germline CDR1 reads SGHAT; CDR2 reads FQNNGV. J was trimmed by 0 bases and V by 6 bases; bases with no gene match: 5. The CDR3 runs to 16 residues. The CDR3 nucleotides are TGTGCCAGCAGGTGGACTAGCGGTTACTCCTACAATGAGCAGTTCTTC. Translation: CASRWTSGYSYNEQFF.

This clonotype came up a few times. V usage is TRBV7-9 and J usage is TRBJ2-1; 9 nucleotides line up with TRBD2. The germline V gene has CDR1 SEHNR and CDR2 FQNEAQ (reference sequence). This CDR3 is 16 amino acids long. With 5 bases clipped from V and 4 bases from J, the junction kept 9 bases outside the gene matches. CDR3 nucleotides: TGTGCCAGCAGCCGAGCGGGGGGTACACTTTACAATGAGCAGTTCTTC. As protein: CASSRAGGTLYNEQFF.

This clonotype showed up just a few times. The chain combines TRBV27 with TRBJ2-1; TRBD2 matches 7 bases. CDR1 and CDR2 from the germline V gene are MNHEY and SMNVEV (reference sequence). J lost 9 bases, V lost 5 bases, and 4 bases had no gene match. The CDR3 is made up of 12 amino acids. The CDR3 DNA follows: TGTGCCAGCAGTCAGGGACTATCTGAGCAGTTCTTC. This sequence encodes CASSQGLSEQFF.